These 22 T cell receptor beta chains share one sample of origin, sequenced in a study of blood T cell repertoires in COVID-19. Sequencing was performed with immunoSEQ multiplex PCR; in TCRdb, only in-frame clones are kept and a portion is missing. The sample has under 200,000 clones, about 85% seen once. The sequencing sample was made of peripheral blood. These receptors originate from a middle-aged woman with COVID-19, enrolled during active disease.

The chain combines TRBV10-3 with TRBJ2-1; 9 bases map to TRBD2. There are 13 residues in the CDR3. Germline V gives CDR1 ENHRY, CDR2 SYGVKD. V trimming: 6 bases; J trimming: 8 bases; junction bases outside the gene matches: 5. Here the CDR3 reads CAIRGLARHEQFF. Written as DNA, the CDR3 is TGTGCCATCAGGGGACTAGCTCGGCATGAGCAGTTCTTC.

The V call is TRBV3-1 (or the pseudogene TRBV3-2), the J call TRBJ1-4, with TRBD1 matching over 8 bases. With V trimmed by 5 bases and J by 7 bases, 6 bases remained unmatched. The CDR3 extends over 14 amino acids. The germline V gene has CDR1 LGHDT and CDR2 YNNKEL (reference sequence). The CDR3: CASSSGQGSEKLFF. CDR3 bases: TGTGCCAGCAGCTCAGGACAGGGAAGTGAAAAACTGTTTTTT.

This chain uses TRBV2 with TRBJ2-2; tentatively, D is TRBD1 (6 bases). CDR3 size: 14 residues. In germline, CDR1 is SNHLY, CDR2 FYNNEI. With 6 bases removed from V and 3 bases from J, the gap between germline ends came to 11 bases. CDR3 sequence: CASRVGAYTGELFF. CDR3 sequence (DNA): TGTGCCAGCAGAGTGGGGGCCTACACCGGGGAGCTGTTTTTT.

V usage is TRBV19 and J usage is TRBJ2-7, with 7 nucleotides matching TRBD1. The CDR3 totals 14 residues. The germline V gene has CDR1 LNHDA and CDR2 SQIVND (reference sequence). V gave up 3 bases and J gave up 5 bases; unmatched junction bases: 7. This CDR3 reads CASSISTGYHEQYF. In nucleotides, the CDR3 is TGTGCCAGTAGTATCTCGACAGGGTACCACGAGCAGTACTTC.

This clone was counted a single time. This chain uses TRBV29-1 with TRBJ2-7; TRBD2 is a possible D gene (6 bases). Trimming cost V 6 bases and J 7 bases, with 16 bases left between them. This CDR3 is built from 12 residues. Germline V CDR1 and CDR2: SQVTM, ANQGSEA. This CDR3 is CSVDRGTGEQYF. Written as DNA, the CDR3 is TGCAGCGTCGATCGGGGGACTGGGGAGCAGTACTTC.

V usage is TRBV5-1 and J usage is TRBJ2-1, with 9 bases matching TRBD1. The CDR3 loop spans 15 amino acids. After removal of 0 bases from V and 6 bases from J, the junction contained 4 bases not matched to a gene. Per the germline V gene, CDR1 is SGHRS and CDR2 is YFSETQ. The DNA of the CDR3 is TGCGCCAGCAGCTTGGAGGGGACAGGGTCCAATGAGCAGTTCTTC. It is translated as CASSLEGTGSNEQFF.

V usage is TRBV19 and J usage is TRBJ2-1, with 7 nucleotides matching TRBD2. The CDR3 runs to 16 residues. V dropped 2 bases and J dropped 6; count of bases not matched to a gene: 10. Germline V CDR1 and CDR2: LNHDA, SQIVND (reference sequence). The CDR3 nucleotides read TGTGCCAGTAGTATAAGAGCGGGATCCGGGGTCAATGAGCAGTTCTTC. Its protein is CASSIRAGSGVNEQFF.

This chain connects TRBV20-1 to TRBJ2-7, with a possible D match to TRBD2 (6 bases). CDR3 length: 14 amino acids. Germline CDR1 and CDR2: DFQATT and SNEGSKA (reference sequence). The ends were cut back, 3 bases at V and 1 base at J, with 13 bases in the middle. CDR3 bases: TGCAGTGCTAGTCCCGGGACTGGGTCCTACGAGCAGTACTTC. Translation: CSASPGTGSYEQYF.

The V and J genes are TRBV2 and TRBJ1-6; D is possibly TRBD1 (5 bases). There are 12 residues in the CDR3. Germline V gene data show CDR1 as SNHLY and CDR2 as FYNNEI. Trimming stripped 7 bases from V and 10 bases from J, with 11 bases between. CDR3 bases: TGTGCCAGCAATTCCGACAGATCACCCCTCCACTTT. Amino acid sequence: CASNSDRSPLHF.

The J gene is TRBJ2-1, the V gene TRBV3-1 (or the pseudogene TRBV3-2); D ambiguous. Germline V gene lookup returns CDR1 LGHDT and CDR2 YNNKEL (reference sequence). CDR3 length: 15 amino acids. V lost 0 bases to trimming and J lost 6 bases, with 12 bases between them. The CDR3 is CASSQDLSLLNEQFF. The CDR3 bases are TGTGCCAGCAGCCAAGATCTTTCACTGCTCAATGAGCAGTTCTTC.

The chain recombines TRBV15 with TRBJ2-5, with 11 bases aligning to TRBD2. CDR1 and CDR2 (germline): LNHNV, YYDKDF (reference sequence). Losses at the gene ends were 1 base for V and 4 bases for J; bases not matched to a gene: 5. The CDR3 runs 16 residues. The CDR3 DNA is TGTGCCACCAGCAGAGGACTAGCGGGGCCGGGAGAGACCCAGTACTTC. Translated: CATSRGLAGPGETQYF.

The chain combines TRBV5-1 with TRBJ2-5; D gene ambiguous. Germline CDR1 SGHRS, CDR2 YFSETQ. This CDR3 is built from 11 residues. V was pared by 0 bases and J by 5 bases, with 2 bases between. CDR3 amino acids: CASSLAETQYF. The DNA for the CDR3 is TGCGCCAGCAGCTTGGCGGAGACCCAGTACTTC.

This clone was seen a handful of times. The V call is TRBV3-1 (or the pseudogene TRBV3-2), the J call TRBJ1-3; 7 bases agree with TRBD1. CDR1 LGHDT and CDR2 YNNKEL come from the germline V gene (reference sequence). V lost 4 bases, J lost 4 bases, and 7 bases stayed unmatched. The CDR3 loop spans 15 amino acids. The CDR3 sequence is CASSPDRAGGNTIYF. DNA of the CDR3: TGTGCCAGCAGCCCAGACAGGGCCGGAGGAAACACCATATATTTT.

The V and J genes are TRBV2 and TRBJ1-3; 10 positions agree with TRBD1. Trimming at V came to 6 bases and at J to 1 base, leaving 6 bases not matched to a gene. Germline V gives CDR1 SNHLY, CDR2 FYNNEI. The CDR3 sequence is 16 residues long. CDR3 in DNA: TGTGCCAGCAGCCGACAGGGGGCTGGATCTGGAAACACCATATATTTT. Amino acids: CASSRQGAGSGNTIYF.

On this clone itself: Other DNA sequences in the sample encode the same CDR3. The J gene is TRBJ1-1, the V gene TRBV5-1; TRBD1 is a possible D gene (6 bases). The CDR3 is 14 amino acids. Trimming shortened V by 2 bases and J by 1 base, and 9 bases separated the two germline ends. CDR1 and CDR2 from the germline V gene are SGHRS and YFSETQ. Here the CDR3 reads CASSLGQPNTEAFF. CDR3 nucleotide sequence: TGCGCCAGCAGCTTAGGACAGCCGAACACTGAAGCTTTCTTT.

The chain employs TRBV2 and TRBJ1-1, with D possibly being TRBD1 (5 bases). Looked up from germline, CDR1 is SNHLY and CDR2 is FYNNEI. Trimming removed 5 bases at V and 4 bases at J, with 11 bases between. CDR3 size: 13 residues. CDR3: CASSRDSRTEAFF. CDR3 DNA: TGTGCCAGCAGTCGCGACAGTCGCACTGAAGCTTTCTTT.

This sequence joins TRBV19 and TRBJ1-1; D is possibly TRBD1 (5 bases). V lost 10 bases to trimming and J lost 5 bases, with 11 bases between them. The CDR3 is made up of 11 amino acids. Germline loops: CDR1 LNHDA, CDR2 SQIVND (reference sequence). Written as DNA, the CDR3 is TGTGCCACCGAGACAGAAACTGAAGCTTTCTTT. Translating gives CATETETEAFF.

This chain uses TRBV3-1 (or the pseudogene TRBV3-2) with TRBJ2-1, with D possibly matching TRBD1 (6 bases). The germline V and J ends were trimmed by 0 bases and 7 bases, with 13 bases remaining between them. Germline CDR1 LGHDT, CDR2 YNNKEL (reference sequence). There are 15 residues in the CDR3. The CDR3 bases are TGTGCCAGCAGCCAAGACAGGGGAGTGAGGAATGAGCAGTTCTTC. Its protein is CASSQDRGVRNEQFF.

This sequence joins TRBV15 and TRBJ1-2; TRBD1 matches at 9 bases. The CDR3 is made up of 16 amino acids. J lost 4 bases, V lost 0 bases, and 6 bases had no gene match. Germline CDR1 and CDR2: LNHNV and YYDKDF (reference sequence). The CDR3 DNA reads TGTGCCACCAGCAGAGATTTGACAGGGGGGTTCTATGGCTACACCTTC. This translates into CATSRDLTGGFYGYTF.

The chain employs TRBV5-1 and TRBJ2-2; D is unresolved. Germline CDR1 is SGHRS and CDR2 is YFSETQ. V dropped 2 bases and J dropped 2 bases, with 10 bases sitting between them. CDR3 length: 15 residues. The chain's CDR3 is CASSLVAVNTGELFF. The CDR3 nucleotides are TGCGCCAGCAGCTTAGTCGCGGTTAACACCGGGGAGCTGTTTTTT.

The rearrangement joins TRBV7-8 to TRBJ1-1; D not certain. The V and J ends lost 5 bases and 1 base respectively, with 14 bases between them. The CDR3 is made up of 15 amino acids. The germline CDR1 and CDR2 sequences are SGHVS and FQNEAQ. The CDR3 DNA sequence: TGTGCCAGCAGCCTTGGCGTGGGAGGGAACACTGAAGCTTTCTTT. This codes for CASSLGVGGNTEAFF.

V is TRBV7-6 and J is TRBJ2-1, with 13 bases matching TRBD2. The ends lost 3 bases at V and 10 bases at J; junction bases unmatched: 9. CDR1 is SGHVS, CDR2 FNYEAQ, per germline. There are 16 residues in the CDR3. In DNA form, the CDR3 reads TGTGCCAGCAGCTTGACGGGACTAGCGGGATCTGTGGAGCAGTTCTTC. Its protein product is CASSLTGLAGSVEQFF.